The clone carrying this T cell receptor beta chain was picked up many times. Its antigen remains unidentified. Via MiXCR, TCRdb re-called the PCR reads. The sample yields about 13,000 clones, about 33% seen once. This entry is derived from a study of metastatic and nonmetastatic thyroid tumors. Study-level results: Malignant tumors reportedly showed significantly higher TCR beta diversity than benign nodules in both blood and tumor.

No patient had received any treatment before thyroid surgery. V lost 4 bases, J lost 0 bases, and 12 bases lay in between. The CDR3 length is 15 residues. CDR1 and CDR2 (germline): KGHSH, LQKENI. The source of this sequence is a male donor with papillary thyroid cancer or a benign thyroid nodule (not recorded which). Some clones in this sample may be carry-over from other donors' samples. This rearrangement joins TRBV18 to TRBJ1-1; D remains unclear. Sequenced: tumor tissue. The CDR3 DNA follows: TGTGCCAGCTCACTGGGAGGGTATATGAACACTGAAGCTTTCTTT. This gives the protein CASSLGGYMNTEAFF.